The T cell receptor beta chain described here comes from a study of T cells in women clearing cervical HPV infection. About the study: Case blood drawn at lesion detection; control blood after infection cleared.

In the case of this clone: Its cognate antigen is unknown. The read ends 3 residues before the CDR3 terminus; that terminus is restored from the germline J gene.

The CDR3 runs 14 residues. Germline lookup yields CDR1 DFQATT and CDR2 SNEGSKA (reference sequence). Trimming stripped 3 bases from V and 4 bases from J, with 15 bases between. immunoSEQ multiplex PCR used an average of about 1,200 ng genomic DNA. TCRdb's copy holds only in-frame clones and misses some; the assay was immunoSEQ multiplex PCR. Its listing shows some 14,000 clones. Study-wide points: Cases carried less TRBV6-7 than controls: approximately 0.1% versus 0.16%. CIN3+ cases had significantly higher TCR repertoire richness than controls, but evenness did not differ.

The TCR was taken from a woman between 18 and 75 years old with a cervical HPV16 infection that either progressed to CIN3+ or cleared (not recorded which). The J gene is TRBJ1-1, the V gene TRBV20-1, with D perhaps TRBD1 (5 bases). The sample comprised blood buffy coat. CDR3 bases read: TGCAGTGCTAGTTTCGGGGGAGGGTTCACTGAA. Amino acid sequence: CSASFGGGFTE. The CDR3, in full, reads CSASFGGGFTEAFF.